This T cell receptor (beta chain) was profiled in a study of T cell clones after liver transplantation. Study at large: TCRbeta sequencing after a pre-transplant mixed lymphocyte reaction identified graft-donor-reactive clones, later tracked in post-transplant blood. Blood was drawn pre-transplant, before withdrawal, and after full or failed withdrawal. Regarding the study as a whole: Donor-reactive sequences fell more than third party-reactive ones, suggesting partial deletion. Low donor cell numbers restricted donor-reactive repertoire measurement in a couple of subjects.

A remark on this clone: Its antigen is not known.

Clones were sequenced by immunoSEQ multiplex PCR, and TCRdb holds only the in-frame ones, with some missing. Of tens of thousands of clones in the sample, roughly three quarters were seen once. The CDR3 covers 16 residues. CDR1 is KGHSH, CDR2 LQKENI, per germline. Trimming took 4 bases from V and 5 from J, leaving 18 bases between them. This sequence was found in a human patient who received a liver transplant. Some T cells may trace back to the graft donor. Sequenced material: CD4+ T cells from blood, taken at the 22-month timepoint. V is TRBV18 and J is TRBJ1-5, with D possibly TRBD1 on 5 matching bases. CDR3 nucleotides: TGTGCCAGCTCACACACCGGGACCAGAACCGATCAGCCCCAGCATTTT. Encoded protein: CASSHTGTRTDQPQHF.